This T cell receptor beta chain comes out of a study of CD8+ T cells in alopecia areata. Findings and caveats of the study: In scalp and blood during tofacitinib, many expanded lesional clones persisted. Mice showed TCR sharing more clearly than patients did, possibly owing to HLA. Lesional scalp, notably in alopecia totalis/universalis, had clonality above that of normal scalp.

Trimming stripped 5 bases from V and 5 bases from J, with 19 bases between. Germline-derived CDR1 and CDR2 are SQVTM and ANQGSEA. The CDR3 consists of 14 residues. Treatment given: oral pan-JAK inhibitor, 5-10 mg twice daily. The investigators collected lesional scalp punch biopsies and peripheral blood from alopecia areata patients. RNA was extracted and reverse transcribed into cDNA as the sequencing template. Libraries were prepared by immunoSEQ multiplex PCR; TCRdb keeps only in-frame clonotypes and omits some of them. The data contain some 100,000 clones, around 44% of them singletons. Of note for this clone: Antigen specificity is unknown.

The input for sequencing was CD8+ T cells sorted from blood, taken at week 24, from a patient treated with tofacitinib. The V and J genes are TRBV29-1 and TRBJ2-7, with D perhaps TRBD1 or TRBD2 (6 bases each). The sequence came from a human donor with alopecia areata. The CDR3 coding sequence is TGCAGCGTTCTTACCGGGGGCAATGACCACGAGCAGTACTTC. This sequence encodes CSVLTGGNDHEQYF.